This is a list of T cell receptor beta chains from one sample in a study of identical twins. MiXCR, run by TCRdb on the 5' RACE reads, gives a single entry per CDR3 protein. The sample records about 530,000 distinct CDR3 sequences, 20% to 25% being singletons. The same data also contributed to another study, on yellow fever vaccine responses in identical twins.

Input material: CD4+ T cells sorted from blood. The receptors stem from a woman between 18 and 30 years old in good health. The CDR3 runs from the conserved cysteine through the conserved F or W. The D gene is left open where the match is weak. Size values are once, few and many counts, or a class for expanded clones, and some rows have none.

CDR3: CASSEALTGGIQYF; DNA: TGTGCCAGCAGTGAAGCGCTTACGGGAGGCATTCAGTACTTC; size: NA; D: TRBD2; J: TRBJ2-4; V: TRBV2
CDR3: CAISERGGPSKNIQYF; DNA: TGTGCCATCAGTGAGCGGGGGGGGCCTTCCAAAAACATTCAGTACTTC; size: few; D: TRBD2; J: TRBJ2-4; V: TRBV10-3
CDR3: CASSGWQTYNEQFF; DNA: TGTGCCAGCTCTGGGTGGCAGACATACAATGAGCAGTTCTTC; size: NA; D: NA; J: TRBJ2-1; V: TRBV12-3/TRBV12-4
CDR3: CASSFSAGRVGAHNEQFF; DNA: TGTGCCAGCAGTTTCTCAGCCGGGAGGGTAGGGGCACACAATGAGCAGTTCTTC; size: NA; D: TRBD2; J: TRBJ2-1; V: TRBV12-3/TRBV12-4
CDR3: CASSIEAGQGYEQYF; DNA: TGTGCCAGCAGCATCGAGGCGGGACAGGGCTACGAGCAGTACTTC; size: few; D: TRBD1; J: TRBJ2-7; V: TRBV9
CDR3: CASSQLSSGGLQETQYF; DNA: TGTGCCAGCAGCCAACTTTCTAGCGGGGGTCTTCAAGAGACCCAGTACTTC; size: NA; D: TRBD2; J: TRBJ2-5; V: TRBV4-2
CDR3: CASSSGTVMNTEAFF; DNA: TGTGCCAGCAGCTCAGGGACGGTTATGAACACTGAAGCTTTCTTT; size: NA; D: NA; J: TRBJ1-1; V: TRBV7-9
CDR3: CASTPGDRNTGELFF; DNA: TGTGCCAGCACCCCCGGGGACAGAAACACCGGGGAGCTGTTTTTT; size: NA; D: TRBD1; J: TRBJ2-2; V: TRBV12-3/TRBV12-4
CDR3: CASSEDSPYGYTF; DNA: TGTGCCAGCAGTGAAGACAGCCCCTATGGCTACACCTTC; size: NA; D: NA; J: TRBJ1-2; V: TRBV25-1
CDR3: CASSLGWRGIYNEQFF; DNA: TGCGCCAGCAGCTTGGGTTGGCGGGGCATCTACAATGAGCAGTTCTTC; size: NA; D: NA; J: TRBJ2-1; V: TRBV5-1
CDR3: CASSSGQGTGELFF; DNA: TGCGCCAGCAGCTCGGGACAGGGCACCGGGGAGCTGTTTTTT; size: few; D: TRBD1; J: TRBJ2-2; V: TRBV5-1
CDR3: CASSWEIGTEAFF; DNA: TGCGCCAGCAGTTGGGAGATCGGCACTGAAGCTTTCTTT; size: NA; D: NA; J: TRBJ1-1; V: TRBV5-1
CDR3: CASSQVVGTGGHEQFF; DNA: TGTGCCAGCAGCCAAGTTGTAGGGACAGGGGGCCATGAGCAGTTCTTC; size: few; D: TRBD1; J: TRBJ2-1; V: TRBV14
CDR3: CASSPRTFPLSIYGYTF; DNA: TGTGCCAGCAGTCCGCGGACATTTCCCCTATCTATCTATGGCTACACCTTC; size: few; D: NA; J: TRBJ1-2; V: TRBV12-3/TRBV12-4
CDR3: CASSSSEGLAVSEFF; DNA: TGCGCCAGCAGCTCCAGTGAAGGACTAGCGGTTTCAGAGTTCTTC; size: few; D: TRBD2; J: TRBJ2-1; V: TRBV5-1
CDR3: CASNRLGTDTQYF; DNA: TGTGCCAGCAATCGTCTCGGCACAGATACGCAGTATTTT; size: NA; D: NA; J: TRBJ2-3; V: TRBV27
CDR3: CASSQRASSPGELFF; DNA: TGTGCCAGCAGCCAACGTGCTAGCAGTCCCGGGGAGCTGTTTTTT; size: NA; D: NA; J: TRBJ2-2; V: TRBV3-1
CDR3: CASSWERGEETQYF; DNA: TGCGCCAGCAGTTGGGAGCGGGGTGAGGAGACCCAGTACTTC; size: NA; D: TRBD2; J: TRBJ2-5; V: TRBV5-1
CDR3: CASSGLLRMNTEAFF; DNA: TGTGCCAGCTCAGGGTTATTACGGATGAACACTGAAGCTTTCTTT; size: NA; D: NA; J: TRBJ1-1; V: TRBV28
CDR3: CASSLDNSGSYEQYF; DNA: TGCGCCAGCAGCTTGGATAATAGCGGGAGTTACGAGCAGTACTTC; size: NA; D: TRBD2; J: TRBJ2-7; V: TRBV5-1
CDR3: CASGPGTGNYEQYF; DNA: TGTGCCAGCGGCCCCGGGACAGGGAATTACGAGCAGTACTTC; size: NA; D: TRBD1; J: TRBJ2-7; V: TRBV5-4
CDR3: CSVKPYNEQFF; DNA: TGCAGCGTAAAACCCTACAATGAGCAGTTCTTC; size: few; D: NA; J: TRBJ2-1; V: TRBV29-1
CDR3: CSAGDFSYNEQFF; DNA: TGCAGTGCCGGGGACTTCTCCTACAATGAGCAGTTCTTC; size: few; D: NA; J: TRBJ2-1; V: TRBV20-1
CDR3: CASSLAGQYTEAFF; DNA: TGCGCCAGCAGCTTGGCCGGACAGTACACTGAAGCTTTCTTT; size: many; D: NA; J: TRBJ1-1; V: TRBV5-1
CDR3: CASSARHEAFF; DNA: TGTGCCAGCAGCGCACGACACGAAGCTTTCTTT; size: few; D: NA; J: TRBJ1-1; V: TRBV9
CDR3: CAPTEGSSRTGELFF; DNA: TGTGCCCCTACTGAGGGGAGTAGTAGAACCGGGGAGCTGTTTTTT; size: few; D: NA; J: TRBJ2-2; V: TRBV10-3
CDR3: CASSLREGDEQYF; DNA: TGTGCCAGCAGCTTAAGGGAGGGGGACGAGCAGTACTTC; size: NA; D: NA; J: TRBJ2-7; V: TRBV7-9
CDR3: CASSEGTLSYNEQFF; DNA: TGTGCCAGTTCCGAGGGCACCCTATCCTACAATGAGCAGTTCTTC; size: once; D: NA; J: TRBJ2-1; V: TRBV28
CDR3: CSARTGLAGVETQYF; DNA: TGCAGTGCTAGAACGGGACTAGCGGGAGTGGAGACCCAGTACTTC; size: NA; D: TRBD2; J: TRBJ2-5; V: TRBV20-1
CDR3: CSVRTVTTGELFF; DNA: TGCAGCGTAAGGACAGTGACCACCGGGGAGCTGTTTTTT; size: NA; D: NA; J: TRBJ2-2; V: TRBV29-1
CDR3: CASSRQVDQPQHF; DNA: TGTGCCAGCAGTAGACAGGTCGATCAGCCCCAGCATTTT; size: NA; D: NA; J: TRBJ1-5; V: TRBV2
CDR3: CSVQGNYGYTF; DNA: TGCAGCGTACAGGGGAACTATGGCTACACCTTC; size: few; D: TRBD1; J: TRBJ1-2; V: TRBV29-1
CDR3: CASSKETGTDTQYF; DNA: TGCGCCAGCAGCAAAGAGACAGGCACAGATACGCAGTATTTT; size: few; D: NA; J: TRBJ2-3; V: TRBV5-1
CDR3: CAISESGIHTDTQYF; DNA: TGTGCCATCAGTGAAAGCGGAATCCACACAGATACGCAGTATTTT; size: NA; D: NA; J: TRBJ2-3; V: TRBV10-3
CDR3: CASRAGQGFSGANVLTF; DNA: TGTGCCAGCAGGGCCGGACAGGGATTCTCTGGGGCCAACGTCCTGACTTTC; size: NA; D: TRBD1; J: TRBJ2-6; V: TRBV12-3/TRBV12-4
CDR3: CASRRGGNSYNEQFF; DNA: TGTGCCAGCAGGAGGGGGGGAAATTCCTACAATGAGCAGTTCTTC; size: few; D: NA; J: TRBJ2-1; V: TRBV2
CDR3: CASSPTGDGNIQYF; DNA: TGCGCCAGCAGCCCGACAGGGGACGGGAACATTCAGTACTTC; size: NA; D: TRBD1; J: TRBJ2-4; V: TRBV5-1
CDR3: CASSSRSGRAPNEQYF; DNA: TGTGCCAGCAGCTCTCGTAGCGGGAGGGCCCCGAACGAGCAGTACTTC; size: NA; D: TRBD2; J: TRBJ2-7; V: TRBV11-2
CDR3: CASHRRGSVEVNEQFF; DNA: TGTGCCAGCCACCGTCGGGGGAGCGTGGAGGTCAATGAGCAGTTCTTC; size: few; D: NA; J: TRBJ2-1; V: TRBV7-9
CDR3: CSARLRSTNYGYTF; DNA: TGCAGTGCTAGACTCAGGAGCACAAACTATGGCTACACCTTC; size: NA; D: NA; J: TRBJ1-2; V: TRBV20-1
CDR3: CASRQQSEQYF; DNA: TGCGCCAGCCGACAACAGTCCGAGCAGTACTTC; size: few; D: NA; J: TRBJ2-7; V: TRBV5-1
CDR3: CASSQPGVDGYTF; DNA: TGTGCCAGCAGCCAACCGGGGGTTGATGGCTACACCTTC; size: many; D: NA; J: TRBJ1-2; V: TRBV3-1
CDR3: CASSQLRTPGATNEKLFF; DNA: TGCGCCAGCAGCCAACTAAGAACCCCCGGGGCAACTAATGAAAAACTGTTTTTT; size: NA; D: NA; J: TRBJ1-4; V: TRBV4-1
CDR3: CATSRGGGSYGYTF; DNA: TGTGCCACCTCACGAGGGGGGGGGAGCTATGGCTACACCTTC; size: few; D: NA; J: TRBJ1-2; V: TRBV28
CDR3: CASSLATDRPENIQYF; DNA: TGTGCCAGCAGCTTAGCAACCGACCGACCCGAAAACATTCAGTACTTC; size: few; D: NA; J: TRBJ2-4; V: TRBV7-9
CDR3: CASSPGDRVDQPQHF; DNA: TGTGCCAGCAGTCCTGGGGACAGGGTCGATCAGCCCCAGCATTTT; size: few; D: TRBD1; J: TRBJ1-5; V: TRBV12-3/TRBV12-4
CDR3: CASSVGGHVGQETQYF; DNA: TGTGCCAGCAGCGTAGGGGGGCATGTAGGACAAGAGACCCAGTACTTC; size: NA; D: NA; J: TRBJ2-5; V: TRBV9
CDR3: CASSLGLEPYNEQFF; DNA: TGCGCCAGCAGCCTAGGACTGGAGCCGTACAATGAGCAGTTCTTC; size: NA; D: NA; J: TRBJ2-1; V: TRBV5-1
CDR3: CSVVTSGRALSIETQYF; DNA: TGCAGCGTTGTTACTAGCGGGAGGGCCCTGTCGATAGAGACCCAGTACTTC; size: few; D: TRBD2; J: TRBJ2-5; V: TRBV29-1
CDR3: CASSQDPGWLQFF; DNA: TGTGCCAGCAGCCAAGATCCGGGGTGGTTGCAGTTCTTC; size: NA; D: NA; J: TRBJ2-1; V: TRBV14
CDR3: CASNLDLASYEQYF; DNA: TGTGCCAGCAATCTGGACTTAGCCTCCTACGAGCAGTACTTC; size: NA; D: NA; J: TRBJ2-7; V: TRBV2
CDR3: CASSLAWGNSPLHF; DNA: TGTGCCAGCAGCTTAGCGTGGGGGAATTCACCCCTCCACTTT; size: few; D: NA; J: TRBJ1-6; V: TRBV7-9
CDR3: CASSHGAPSGSLADTQYF; DNA: TGTGCCAGCAGCCACGGCGCCCCTAGCGGGAGTCTCGCAGATACGCAGTATTTT; size: few; D: TRBD2; J: TRBJ2-3; V: TRBV3-1